This paragraph covers one T cell receptor beta chain sequence. What it recognizes is unknown. The data were taken from a study of cytomegalovirus exposure and HLA in healthy donors. PCR primers comprised 60 Vbeta and 13 Jbeta primers. Profiling relied on immunoSEQ multiplex PCR, and the TCRdb table lists in-frame clones only, not all of them. In the table there are around 150,000 clones, over 60% of which are singletons. V shed 6 bases and J shed 5 bases, with 13 bases lying between them. The CDR3 covers 14 residues. Germline V gene lookup returns CDR1 MNHEY and CDR2 SMNVEV (reference sequence). Study-wide points: Apart from CMV serostatus, no immune exposure information was available. One variant, a missense change in DCLRE1C, was linked in a later analysis to TCR beta V- and J-gene trimming.

Sample: PBMCs. The TCR originated in a man aged 25-45 years in good health and CMV-seronegative. The chain recombines TRBV27 with TRBJ2-2; a weak D match, TRBD1 (5 bases). CDR3 sequence reads: CASSWQGRTGELFF. The CDR3 DNA reads TGTGCCAGCAGCTGGCAGGGTCGGACCGGGGAGCTGTTTTTT.